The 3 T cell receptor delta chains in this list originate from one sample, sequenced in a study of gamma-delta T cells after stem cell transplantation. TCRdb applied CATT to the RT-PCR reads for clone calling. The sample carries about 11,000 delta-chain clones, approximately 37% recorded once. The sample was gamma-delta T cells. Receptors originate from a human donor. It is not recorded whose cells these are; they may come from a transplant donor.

The CDR3 here is CAFEGGYRGCDKLIF. DNA of the CDR3: TGTGCCTTTGAGGGGGGATACCGGGGCTGCGATAAACTCATCTTT. V usage is TRDV3 and J usage is TRDJ1, with TRDD3 identical over 9 bases. Trimming cost V 2 bases and J 4 bases; bases outside gene matches: 11. Germline CDR1 and CDR2: TVYSNPD and GDNSRS (reference sequence). The CDR3 consists of 15 residues.

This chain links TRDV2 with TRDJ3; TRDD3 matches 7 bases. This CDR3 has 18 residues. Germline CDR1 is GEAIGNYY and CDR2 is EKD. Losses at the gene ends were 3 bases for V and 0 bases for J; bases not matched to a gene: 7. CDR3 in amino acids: CACDRTGVSSWDTRQMFF. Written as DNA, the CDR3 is TGTGCCTGTGACCGTACTGGGGTGAGCTCCTGGGACACCCGACAGATGTTTTTC.

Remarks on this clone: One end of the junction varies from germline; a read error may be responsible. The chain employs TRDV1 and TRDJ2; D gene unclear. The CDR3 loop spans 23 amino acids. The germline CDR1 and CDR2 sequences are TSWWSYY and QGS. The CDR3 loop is CALGEQGLEIEGVDDAASAKLFF. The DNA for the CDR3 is TGTGCTCTTGGGGAACAAGGCCTCGAGATTGAAGGCGTCGACGACGCTGCTTCAGCAAAACTCTTCTTT.